This entry features one T cell receptor beta chain sequence. The antigen remains unidentified. The source of the sample is a study of radiotherapy plus CTLA-4 blockade in lung cancer. As for the study in general: In roughly 19% of patients, objective responses were seen; approximately 31% had disease control. The study, taken as a whole, reports: Expansion in blood of tumor-derived TCR clones was seen after radiotherapy plus ipilimumab. Early blood T cell clone changes and increased post-radiation serum interferon-beta were reportedly the strongest response predictors.

V was shortened by 0 bases and J by 0 bases, with 4 bases between the two germline ends. In germline, CDR1 is SGHTA, CDR2 FQGNSA. This CDR3 comprises 14 residues. Here immunoSEQ multiplex PCR was the method, and the copy in TCRdb shows in-frame clones only, minus some. Of more than 60,000 clones listed, approximately 76% are singletons. It was focal radiation plus CTLA-4 blockade with ipilimumab that patients with chemo-refractory metastatic non-small-cell lung cancer received. This chain joins TRBV7-2 and TRBJ2-3; D remains ambiguous. The TCR comes from a human donor with non-small cell lung cancer who had a complete response to radiotherapy plus ipilimumab. The sample in question was peripheral blood, obtained from a patient treated with radiotherapy plus ipilimumab. The CDR3 sequence: CASSLARSTDTQYF. CDR3 DNA sequence: TGTGCCAGCAGCTTAGCGAGGAGCACAGATACGCAGTATTTT.